The T cell receptor beta chain described here comes from a study of blood T cell repertoires in COVID-19. Background on the study: From the United States, Italy and Spain came samples of acute and convalescent COVID-19. Sources were T cells, B-cell-depleted T cells, or PBMCs; the material itself was cDNA or gDNA.

Trimming removed 0 bases at V and 7 bases at J, with 8 bases between. The CDR3 covers 13 residues. Per germline, CDR1 SGHNT and CDR2 YYREEE (reference sequence). One Seattle source followed patients from active infection through their disease course. Authors' processing steps: Reference gene primer amplification gave nucleated cell count estimates. The repertoire was sequenced with immunoSEQ multiplex PCR; TCRdb's copy has only in-frame clones and lacks some. The V and J calls and clone size were taken over from that table, and D and trimming were inferred from the DNA. The sample lists some 65,000 clones, roughly 91% occurring once.

Input material: peripheral blood. This TCR came from a man in his forties or fifties with COVID-19, enrolled during active disease. V is TRBV5-4 and J is TRBJ1-3; no definite D call. The CDR3 region is CASSLGVGNTIYF. The CDR3 nucleotides are TGTGCCAGCAGCTTGGGAGTGGGCAACACCATATATTTT.